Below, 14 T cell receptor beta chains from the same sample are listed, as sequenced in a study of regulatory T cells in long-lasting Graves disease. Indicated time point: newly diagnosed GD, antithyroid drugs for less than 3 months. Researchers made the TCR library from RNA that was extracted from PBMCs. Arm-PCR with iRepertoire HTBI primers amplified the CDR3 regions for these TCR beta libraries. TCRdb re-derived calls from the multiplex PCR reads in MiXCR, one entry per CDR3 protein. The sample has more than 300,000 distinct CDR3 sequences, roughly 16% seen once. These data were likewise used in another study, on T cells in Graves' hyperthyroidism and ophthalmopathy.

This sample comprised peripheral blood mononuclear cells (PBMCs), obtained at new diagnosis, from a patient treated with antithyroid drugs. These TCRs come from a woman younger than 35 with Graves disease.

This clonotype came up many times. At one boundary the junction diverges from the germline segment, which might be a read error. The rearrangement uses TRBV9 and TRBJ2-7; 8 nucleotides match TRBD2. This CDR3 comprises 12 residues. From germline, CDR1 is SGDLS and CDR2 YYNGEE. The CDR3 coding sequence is TGCGCCAGCAGCGGGAGCTCCTACGAGCAGTACTTC. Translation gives CASSGSSYEQYF.

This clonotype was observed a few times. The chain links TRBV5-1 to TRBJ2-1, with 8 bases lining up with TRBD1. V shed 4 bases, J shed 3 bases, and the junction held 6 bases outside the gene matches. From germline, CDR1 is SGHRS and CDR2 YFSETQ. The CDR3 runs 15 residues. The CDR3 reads CASSPTGVFYNEQFF. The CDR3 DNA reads TGCGCCAGCAGCCCGACAGGGGTTTTCTACAATGAGCAGTTCTTC.

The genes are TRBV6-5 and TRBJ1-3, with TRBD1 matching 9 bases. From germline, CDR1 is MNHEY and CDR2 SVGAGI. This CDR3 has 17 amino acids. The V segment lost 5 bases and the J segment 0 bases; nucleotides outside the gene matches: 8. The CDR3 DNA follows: TGTGCCAGCAGTGAAACCGGGACAGGGTACTCTGGAAACACCATATATTTT. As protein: CASSETGTGYSGNTIYF.

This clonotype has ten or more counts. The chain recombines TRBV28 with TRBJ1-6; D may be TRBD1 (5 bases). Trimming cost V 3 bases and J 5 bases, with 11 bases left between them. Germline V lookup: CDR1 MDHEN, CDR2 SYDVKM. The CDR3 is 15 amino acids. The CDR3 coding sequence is TGTGCCAGCAGTTTCGGGACGGGGAATAATTCACCCCTCCACTTT. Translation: CASSFGTGNNSPLHF.

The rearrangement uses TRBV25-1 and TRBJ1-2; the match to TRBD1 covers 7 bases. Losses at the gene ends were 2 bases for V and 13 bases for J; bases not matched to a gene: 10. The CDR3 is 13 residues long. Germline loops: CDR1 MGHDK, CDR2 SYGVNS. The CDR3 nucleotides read TGTGCCAGCAGTGAAACGAGAGGGGGCTCGACCACCTTC. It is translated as CASSETRGGSTTF.

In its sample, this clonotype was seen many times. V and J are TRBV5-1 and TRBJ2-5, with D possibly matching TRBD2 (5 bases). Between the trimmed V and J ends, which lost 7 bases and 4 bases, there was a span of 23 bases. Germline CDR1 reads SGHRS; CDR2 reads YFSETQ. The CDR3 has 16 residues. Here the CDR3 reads CASSLEGDRRGETQYF. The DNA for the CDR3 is TGCGCCAGCTCCCTTGAGGGAGACCGTCGGGGAGAGACCCAGTACTTC.

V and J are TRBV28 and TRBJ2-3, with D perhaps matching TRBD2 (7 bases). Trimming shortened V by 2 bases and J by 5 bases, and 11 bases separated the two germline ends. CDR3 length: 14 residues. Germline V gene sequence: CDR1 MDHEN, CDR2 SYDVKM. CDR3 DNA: TGTGCCAGCAGTTTAGCGGGGGCGGGAGATACGCAGTATTTT. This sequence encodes CASSLAGAGDTQYF.

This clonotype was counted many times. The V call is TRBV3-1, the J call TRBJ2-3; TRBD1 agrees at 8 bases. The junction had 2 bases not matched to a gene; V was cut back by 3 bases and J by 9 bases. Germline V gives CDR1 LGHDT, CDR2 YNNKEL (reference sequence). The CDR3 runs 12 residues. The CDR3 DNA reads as TGTGCCAGCAGCCACGACAGGGGCACGCAGTATTTT. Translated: CASSHDRGTQYF.

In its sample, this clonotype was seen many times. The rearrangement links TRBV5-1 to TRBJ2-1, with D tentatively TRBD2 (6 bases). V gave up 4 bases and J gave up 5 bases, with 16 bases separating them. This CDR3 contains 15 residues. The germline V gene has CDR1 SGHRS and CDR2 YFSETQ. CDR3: CASSPGASENNEQFF. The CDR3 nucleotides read TGCGCCAGCAGCCCCGGTGCTAGCGAGAACAATGAGCAGTTCTTC. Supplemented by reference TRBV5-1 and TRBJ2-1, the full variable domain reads KAGVTQTPRYLIKTRGQQVTLSCSPISGHRSVSWYQQTPGQGLQFLFEYFSETQRNKGNFPGRFSGRQFSNSRSEMNVSTLELGDSALYLCASSPGASENNEQFFGPGTRLTVL.

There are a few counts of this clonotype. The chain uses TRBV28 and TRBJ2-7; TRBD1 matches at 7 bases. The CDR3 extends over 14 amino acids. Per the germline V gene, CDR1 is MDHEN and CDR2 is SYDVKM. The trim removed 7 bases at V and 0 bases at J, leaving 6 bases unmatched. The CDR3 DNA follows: TGTGCCAGCACCCGGACAGGTCACTCCTACGAGCAGTACTTC. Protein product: CASTRTGHSYEQYF. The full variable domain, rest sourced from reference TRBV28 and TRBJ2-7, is DVKVTQSSRYLVKRTGEKVFLECVQDMDHENMFWYRQDPGLGLRLIYFSYDVKMKEKGDIPEGYSVSREKKERFSLILESASTNQTSMYLCASTRTGHSYEQYFGPGTRLTVT.

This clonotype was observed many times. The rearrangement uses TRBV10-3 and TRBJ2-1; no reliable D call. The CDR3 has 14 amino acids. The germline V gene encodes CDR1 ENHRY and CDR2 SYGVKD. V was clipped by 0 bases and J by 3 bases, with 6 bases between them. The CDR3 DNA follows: TGTGCCATCAGTGAGTCGCCAGACTACAATGAGCAGTTCTTC. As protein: CAISESPDYNEQFF.

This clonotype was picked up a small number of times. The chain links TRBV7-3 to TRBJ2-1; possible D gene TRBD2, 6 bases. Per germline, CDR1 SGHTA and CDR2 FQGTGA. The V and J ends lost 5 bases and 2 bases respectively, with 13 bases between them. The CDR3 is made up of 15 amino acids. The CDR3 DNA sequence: TGTGCCAGCAGCCACGGGGGTGAGACCTACAATGAGCAGTTCTTC. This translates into CASSHGGETYNEQFF.

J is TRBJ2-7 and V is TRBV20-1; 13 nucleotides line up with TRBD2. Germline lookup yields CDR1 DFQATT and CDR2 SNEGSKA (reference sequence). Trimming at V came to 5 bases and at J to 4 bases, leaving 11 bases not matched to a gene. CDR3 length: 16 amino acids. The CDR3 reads CSAPPGTSGTDYEQYF. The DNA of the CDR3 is TGCAGTGCTCCCCCAGGGACTAGCGGGACGGATTACGAGCAGTACTTC.

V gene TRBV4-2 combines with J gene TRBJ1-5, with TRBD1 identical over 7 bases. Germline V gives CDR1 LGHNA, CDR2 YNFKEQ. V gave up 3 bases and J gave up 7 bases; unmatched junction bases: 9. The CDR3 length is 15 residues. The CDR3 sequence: CASSQTTGVGQPQHF. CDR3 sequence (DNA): TGTGCCAGCAGCCAGACTACAGGGGTCGGCCAGCCCCAGCATTTT.